A selection of T cell receptor beta chains follows, all from one sample in a study of blood T cell repertoires in COVID-19. Repertoires were generated with immunoSEQ multiplex PCR, while TCRdb's copy carries only in-frame clones and drops some. Of about 200,000 clones listed, 70% to 90% are singletons. Sequenced: peripheral blood. These receptors were collected from a man aged 55 to 70 with acute or convalescent COVID-19. Each CDR3 is given with its conserved first and last residue. Each record gives: clone size, CDR3 length, D gene, V gene, J gene, CDR3 DNA, CDR3 protein. A D gene is named only where the DNA matches it firmly. The listing skips clone size in some rows; elsewhere it reads once, few, many or a size class.

NA,11,NA,TRBV28,TRBJ2-7,TGTGCCAGCAGCCGGGACTACGAGCAGTACTTC,CASSRDYEQYF
NA,14,TRBD2,TRBV6-5,TRBJ2-1,TGTGCCAGCAGCCGGGACTACACTCCCAATGAGCAGTTCTTC,CASSRDYTPNEQFF
NA,14,NA,TRBV2,TRBJ1-6,TGTGCCAGCAGGGGCGACAGTTTGGATTCACCCCTCCACTTT,CASRGDSLDSPLHF
NA,11,TRBD1,TRBV2,TRBJ2-1,TGTGCCCGCCGGACAGGCTATGAGCAGTTCTTC,CARRTGYEQFF
NA,14,NA,TRBV12-2,TRBJ1-4,TGTGCAAGTCGCTTTCGGCCCGGGAACGAAAAACTGTTTTTT,CASRFRPGNEKLFF
NA,15,NA,TRBV7-9,TRBJ1-1,TGTGCCAGCAGCCCCAGGGCCCTAAGTGTGACTGAAGCTTTCTTT,CASSPRALSVTEAFF
NA,14,NA,TRBV3-1/TRBV3-2,TRBJ1-4,TGTGCCAGCAGAATGACATCAACTAATGAAAAACTGTTTTTT,CASRMTSTNEKLFF
NA,15,NA,TRBV28,TRBJ1-4,TGTGCCAGCAGTTTAGGGGGGGGCCCTAATGAAAAACTGTTTTTT,CASSLGGGPNEKLFF
NA,14,TRBD1,TRBV15,TRBJ1-1,TGTGCCACCAGCAGAGATTCAGGGGGCGTAAAAGCTTTCTTT,CATSRDSGGVKAFF
NA,15,TRBD1,TRBV4-3,TRBJ2-2,TGCGCCAGCAGCCCCGGACAGGGCAACACCGGGGAGCTGTTTTTT,CASSPGQGNTGELFF
NA,15,TRBD2,TRBV4-2,TRBJ2-1,TGTGCCAGCAGCCAAGAAGGGCGGACTAGCAATGAGCAGTTCTTC,CASSQEGRTSNEQFF
NA,14,NA,TRBV3-1/TRBV3-2,TRBJ1-2,TGTGCCAGCAGCCAGATGAACACAGGGTTGGAGGCCACCTTC,CASSQMNTGLEATF
NA,13,NA,TRBV7-8,TRBJ2-7,TGTGCCAGCAGCGCACAGACAGTTCTCGAGCAGTACTTC,CASSAQTVLEQYF
once,15,NA,TRBV30,TRBJ2-5,TGTGCCTGGAGTGTACGATCGGGTCGCCAAGAGACCCAGTACTTC,CAWSVRSGRQETQYF
few,18,TRBD2,TRBV14,TRBJ2-7,TGTGCCAGCAGCCAAGCCTCCGGGACTAGCGGGAGGAGGGGCGAGCAGTACTTC,CASSQASGTSGRRGEQYF
NA,12,NA,TRBV18,TRBJ2-3,TGTGCCAGCTCACCGGCAACAGATACGCAGTATTTT,CASSPATDTQYF
NA,16,NA,TRBV5-1,TRBJ2-2,TGCGCCAGCAGCCTTATTGGCAGGGCAGGTACCGGGGAGCTGTTTTTT,CASSLIGRAGTGELFF
once,15,TRBD2,TRBV5-1,TRBJ2-3,TGCGCCAGCACCGCCACAGCGGGAGGCACAGATACGCAGTATTTT,CASTATAGGTDTQYF
NA,12,NA,TRBV5-6,TRBJ2-7,TGTGCCAGCAGCCAAGACAGTTACGAGCAGTACTTC,CASSQDSYEQYF
once,16,TRBD2,TRBV5-1,TRBJ2-3,TGCGCCAGCAGCTTGGATCCAGCGGGGCGCACAGATACGCAGTATTTT,CASSLDPAGRTDTQYF
NA,15,NA,TRBV7-3,TRBJ1-3,TGTGCCAGCAGCTTAACCCCTCTGAAGGGAGACACCATATATTTT,CASSLTPLKGDTIYF
NA,12,NA,TRBV28,TRBJ2-7,TGTGCCAGCAGGGCGGGGTTATACGAGCAGTACTTC,CASRAGLYEQYF
NA,14,TRBD2,TRBV23-1,TRBJ2-7,TGCGCCAGCAGCCTCGGGGGGGCGGATTTCGGGCAGTACTTC,CASSLGGADFGQYF